Below are 21 T cell receptor beta chains sequenced from a single sample in a study of cytomegalovirus exposure and HLA in healthy donors. The study ran its PCR with 60 Vbeta and 13 Jbeta primers. The repertoire was sequenced with immunoSEQ multiplex PCR; TCRdb's copy has only in-frame clones and lacks some. This sample yields some 130,000 clones, of which 70% to 85% are seen a single time; approximately 1.4% belongs to the top ten. The sample consisted of PBMCs. These receptors were collected from a female donor in good health and CMV-seronegative.

This chain connects TRBV4-1 to TRBJ2-5; D possibly corresponds to TRBD2 (6 bases). CDR1 is MGHRA, CDR2 YSYEKL, per germline. The V end was cut by 3 bases, the J end by 1 base, with 12 bases between. There are 15 residues in the CDR3. DNA for the CDR3: TGCGCCAGCAGCCAGGGACTCCTCACCCAAGAGACCCAGTACTTC. This translates into CASSQGLLTQETQYF.

This clone was detected once. V gene TRBV4-2 combines with J gene TRBJ1-5; TRBD1 matches at 7 bases. This CDR3 region has 14 residues. The V gene end was trimmed by 6 bases and the J gene end by 2 bases; junction bases not matched to a gene: 4. Germline values: CDR1 LGHNA, CDR2 YNFKEQ. CDR3 DNA: TGTGCCAGCAGTCACAGGGGAGGCAATCAGCCCCAGCATTTT. Its protein product is CASSHRGGNQPQHF.

The rearrangement links TRBV30 to TRBJ2-5, with D perhaps TRBD1 (6 bases). The ends were cut back, 0 bases at V and 1 base at J, with 9 bases in the middle. Per germline, CDR1 GTSNPN and CDR2 SVGIG (reference sequence). The CDR3 length is 14 residues. The CDR3 DNA is TGTGCCTGGAGTGTAGGGGGATTCCAAGAGACCCAGTACTTC. This codes for CAWSVGGFQETQYF.

The V gene is TRBV27, the J gene TRBJ2-1, with a tentative D call TRBD2 (7 bases). CDR3 length: 15 residues. Germline V gene sequence: CDR1 MNHEY, CDR2 SMNVEV (reference sequence). V was pared by 5 bases and J by 7 bases, with 18 bases between. CDR3 sequence reads: CASSTWGRGGNEQFF. The CDR3 nucleotides are TGTGCCAGCAGTACTTGGGGGAGGGGGGGGAATGAGCAGTTCTTC.

This clone was picked up a small number of times. The gene calls are TRBV5-6 and TRBJ1-6, with D possibly TRBD1 on 6 matching bases. Germline CDR1 reads SGHDT; CDR2 reads YYEEEE. V lost 1 base and J lost 5, with 10 bases in between. There are 15 residues in the CDR3. The CDR3 nucleotides read TGTGCCAGCAGCTTGAAGGGGGATCATAATTCACCCCTCCACTTT. The encoded protein is CASSLKGDHNSPLHF.

This rearrangement joins TRBV4-3 to TRBJ1-2; a weak D match, TRBD1 (6 bases). The germline CDR1 and CDR2 sequences are LGHNA and YSLEER. Trimming removed 2 bases at V and 7 bases at J, with 17 bases between. CDR3 length: 15 amino acids. The CDR3 nucleotides are TGCGCCAGCAGCCAACTTGACAGGCCATCCGGTGGCTACACCTTC. It codes for CASSQLDRPSGGYTF.

The CDR3 loop is CASSLASGLNTEAFF. The CDR3 region has the DNA TGCGCCAGCAGCTTGGCCTCAGGCTTGAACACTGAAGCTTTCTTT. J is TRBJ1-1 and V is TRBV5-1; D unresolved. V lost 0 bases, J lost 0 bases, and 9 bases lay in between. The CDR3 is 15 amino acids. The germline gives CDR1 SGHRS, CDR2 YFSETQ.

This clone has just a few counts. The V and J genes are TRBV27 and TRBJ1-5; D is unclear. Germline V gives CDR1 MNHEY, CDR2 SMNVEV (reference sequence). Deletions cut 3 bases from V and 1 base from J, with 19 bases between. This CDR3 has 18 amino acids. The CDR3 nucleotides read TGTGCCAGCAGTTTGAGGGTCTCAAGGGCGGGGAGCAATCAGCCCCAGCATTTT. It translates to CASSLRVSRAGSNQPQHF.

This clone was seen just once. V is TRBV6-1 and J is TRBJ2-7; 9 bases map to TRBD2. Per germline, CDR1 MNHNS and CDR2 SASEGT. V gave up 5 bases and J gave up 1 base; unmatched junction bases: 6. The length of the CDR3 is 15 residues. Here the CDR3 reads CASSNGLAQSYEQYF. The DNA of the CDR3 is TGTGCCAGCAGTAACGGACTAGCGCAATCCTACGAGCAGTACTTC.

This clone has just a few counts. The chain couples TRBV4-1 to TRBJ2-7; a weak D match, TRBD1 (8 bases). V was shortened by 4 bases and J by 4 bases, with 11 bases between the two germline ends. The CDR3 runs 13 residues. Germline assignment: CDR1 MGHRA and CDR2 YSYEKL. The CDR3 reads CASSLQGGYEQYF. DNA of the CDR3: TGCGCCAGCAGCCTACAGGGGGGGTACGAGCAGTACTTC.

The chain carries TRBV28 and TRBJ2-7; 13 nucleotides line up with TRBD2. The CDR3 contains 17 residues. Trimming cost V 6 bases and J 3 bases; bases outside gene matches: 11. CDR1 is MDHEN and CDR2 is SYDVKM in the germline V gene. The CDR3 DNA reads as TGTGCCAGCAGGGCCGTCTCCGGGACTAGCGGGATCTACGAGCAGTACTTC. Its translation: CASRAVSGTSGIYEQYF.

This clone was counted only a few times. The chain couples TRBV29-1 to TRBJ2-7; 15 nucleotides agree with TRBD2. V shed 0 bases, J shed 1 base, and the junction held 10 bases outside the gene matches. The length of the CDR3 is 19 residues. Germline values: CDR1 SQVTM, CDR2 ANQGSEA. CDR3 amino acids: CSVEEVGLAGGSLSYEQYF. CDR3 bases: TGCAGCGTTGAAGAGGTGGGACTAGCGGGAGGCTCTTTGTCCTACGAGCAGTACTTC.

The gene calls are TRBV5-4 and TRBJ1-1; D ambiguous. Looked up from germline, CDR1 is SGHNT and CDR2 is YYREEE (reference sequence). This CDR3 is 15 amino acids long. Trimming removed 0 bases at V and 2 bases at J, with 11 bases between. The CDR3 loop is CASSLELGGNTEAFF. The CDR3 bases are TGTGCCAGCAGCTTGGAGTTGGGAGGCAACACTGAAGCTTTCTTT.

The chain is built from TRBV28 and TRBJ1-4; no clear D. CDR1 is MDHEN and CDR2 is SYDVKM in the germline V gene. The CDR3 covers 14 residues. Trimming cost V 6 bases and J 0 bases, with 8 bases left between them. The CDR3 DNA sequence: TGTGCCAGCAGGGCGGTTGCAACTAATGAAAAACTGTTTTTT. It is translated as CASRAVATNEKLFF. The entire variable domain, with the rest obtained from reference TRBV28 and TRBJ1-4, is as follows: DVKVTQSSRYLVKRTGEKVFLECVQDMDHENMFWYRQDPGLGLRLIYFSYDVKMKEKGDIPEGYSVSREKKERFSLILESASTNQTSMYLCASRAVATNEKLFFGSGTQLSVL.

The chain has TRBV5-1 and TRBJ2-1; 11 nucleotides agree with TRBD2. This CDR3 spans 15 amino acids. Germline V lookup: CDR1 SGHRS, CDR2 YFSETQ. J lost 6 bases, V lost 1 base, and 3 bases had no gene match. CDR3: CASSLWLAGGNEQFF. The CDR3 bases are TGCGCCAGCAGCTTGTGGCTAGCGGGAGGCAATGAGCAGTTCTTC. Drawing the rest from reference TRBV5-1 and TRBJ2-1, the complete variable domain is KAGVTQTPRYLIKTRGQQVTLSCSPISGHRSVSWYQQTPGQGLQFLFEYFSETQRNKGNFPGRFSGRQFSNSRSEMNVSTLELGDSALYLCASSLWLAGGNEQFFGPGTRLTVL.

The CDR3 reads CASSVDGQGSNYGYTF. DNA of the CDR3: TGTGCCAGCAGCGTAGATGGACAGGGGTCTAACTATGGCTACACCTTC. The V call is TRBV9, the J call TRBJ1-2; 9 nucleotides align to TRBD1. V lost 0 bases to trimming and J lost 0 bases; unmatched junction nucleotides: 3. The CDR3 runs 16 residues. The germline V gene has CDR1 SGDLS and CDR2 YYNGEE.

V is TRBV30 and J is TRBJ2-4, with 7 bases lining up with TRBD2. The CDR3 runs 14 residues. V was clipped by 2 bases and J by 7 bases; unmatched bases: 8. Germline V gene sequence: CDR1 GTSNPN, CDR2 SVGIG (reference sequence). DNA of the CDR3: TGTGCCTGGAGTCGAAAAGGCGGGAGTAACATTCAGTACTTC. This codes for CAWSRKGGSNIQYF.

The rearrangement uses TRBV27 and TRBJ2-1, with 8 bases lining up with TRBD1. The CDR3 covers 14 residues. The germline CDR1 and CDR2 sequences are MNHEY and SMNVEV (reference sequence). J gave up 4 bases and V 6 bases, and 5 bases lay outside the gene matches. Written as DNA, the CDR3 is TGTGCCAGCAGGTGGACAGGGTGGTACAATGAGCAGTTCTTC. Translation gives CASRWTGWYNEQFF.

V usage is TRBV2 and J usage is TRBJ2-1, with 7 bases identical to TRBD1. The germline V gene has CDR1 SNHLY and CDR2 FYNNEI. The CDR3 runs to 11 residues. Trimming cost V 6 bases and J 9 bases; bases outside gene matches: 2. The CDR3 DNA reads as TGTGCCAGCAGGGGACAGATTGAGCAGTTCTTC. It codes for CASRGQIEQFF.

This clone was picked up one time. The rearrangement joins TRBV10-3 to TRBJ1-1, with D possibly TRBD1 on 5 matching bases. Germline V gives CDR1 ENHRY, CDR2 SYGVKD. CDR3 length: 13 residues. V was clipped by 6 bases and J by 1 base, with 9 bases between them. CDR3: CAIRVTGNTEAFF. CDR3 DNA sequence: TGTGCCATCAGAGTCACAGGGAACACTGAAGCTTTCTTT.

The rearrangement uses TRBV6-1 and TRBJ2-7; the match to TRBD2 covers 8 bases. Trimming at V came to 5 bases and at J to 0 bases, leaving 6 bases not matched to a gene. From germline, CDR1 is MNHNS and CDR2 SASEGT. The CDR3 runs to 15 residues. DNA for the CDR3: TGTGCCAGCAGTTCTCAGGCGGGGGGCTCCTACGAGCAGTACTTC. It codes for CASSSQAGGSYEQYF.